This T cell receptor beta chain was profiled in a study of monozygotic twins with inflammatory bowel disease. The CDR3 loop spans 15 amino acids. CDR1 and CDR2 (germline): LGHNA, YSLEER. TCRdb reworked the 5' RACE reads into one entry per CDR3 protein, no DNA. Found here are about 330,000 distinct CDR3 sequences; the top ten clones hold around 2%. V gene TRBV4-3 combines with J gene TRBJ2-7; lacking DNA, the TRBD1 call made by TCRdb goes unchecked. This sequence originates from a human donor with ulcerative colitis or Crohn's disease, or a healthy co-twin of an affected twin (not recorded which). Sequencing was carried out using blood. This CDR3 is CASSQRGGNRDEQYF.